The sequence of this TCR beta chain was determined in a study of shared clonotypes between healthy human individuals. Findings and caveats of the study: Sharing of clonotypes among donors was expected to vary with sequencing depth.

Every subset had its genomic DNA shared out evenly among several immunoSEQ plates. Produced via immunoSEQ multiplex PCR; TCRdb's table is partial and in-frame only. The sample contains some 2,500,000 clones, over 85% of which appear only once. Division of CD4+ cells produced a CD45RA+ naive subset and a CD45RA-negative memory subset. This CDR3 has 14 amino acids. The germline CDR1 and CDR2 sequences are MGHDK and SYGVNS. As to this clone: Its specificity is unknown. The junction departs from the called germline gene at one end, perhaps through a read error.

The receptor's source is a man younger than 35 in good health. Some clones in this sample may be carry-over from other donors' samples. This chain connects TRBV25-1 to TRBJ2-2, with D perhaps matching TRBD1 (5 bases). Sequenced: naive CD4+ T cells from PBMCs. Described subset: CD45RA+ positively selected. The CDR3 is CAGSRQGGTGELFF. CDR3 bases: TGTGCCGGCAGTAGGCAGGGTGGTACCGGGGAGCTGTTTTTT.